The next 15 T cell receptor beta chains were all read from a single sample in a study of control samples from healthy donors and cancer patients. Assay: immunoSEQ multiplex PCR; the TCRdb copy retains only in-frame clones and omits some. The sample includes about 100,000 clones, over 85% of them seen just once. Material: blood. The receptor set was obtained from a human donor in good health. The donor label of this sample is uncertain.

The chain joins TRBV18 to TRBJ1-1; 7 nucleotides match TRBD1. CDR3 length equals 18 residues. Germline V gene sequence: CDR1 KGHSH, CDR2 LQKENI. Trimming cost V 3 bases and J 0 bases; bases outside gene matches: 13. This chain's CDR3 is CASSPPGTASFMNTEAFF. DNA of the CDR3: TGTGCCAGCTCACCCCCCGGGACAGCTTCGTTCATGAACACTGAAGCTTTCTTT. The full variable domain, with the rest looked up from reference TRBV18 and TRBJ1-1, is NAGVMQNPRHLVRRRGQEARLRCSPMKGHSHVYWYRQLPEEGLKFMVYLQKENIIDESGMPKERFSAEFPKEGPSILRIQQVVRGDSAAYFCASSPPGTASFMNTEAFFGQGTRLTVV.

A single count supports this clone. The gene calls are TRBV12-5 and TRBJ1-1; no firm D call. The CDR3 extends over 18 amino acids. Trimming left V 2 bases short and J 1 base short, with 20 bases between. Germline CDR1 and CDR2: LGHNT and FRNRAP. As DNA, the CDR3 is TGTGCTAGTGGTTTGTCCCTGCGGGGAGGGATTTGGAACACTGAAGCTTTCTTT. Translated: CASGLSLRGGIWNTEAFF.

The gene calls are TRBV4-1 and TRBJ2-7, with D hard to call. Looked up from germline, CDR1 is MGHRA and CDR2 is YSYEKL. The CDR3 length is 15 residues. Trimming shortened V by 1 base and J by 2 bases, and 12 bases separated the two germline ends. Here the CDR3 DNA reads TGCGCCAGCAGCCAAGGTGTGACTGGAACCTACGAGCAGTACTTC. This translates into CASSQGVTGTYEQYF.

The count of this clone is one. The chain recombines TRBV30 with TRBJ1-1; no reliable D call. The CDR3 extends over 13 amino acids. V lost 4 bases, J lost 1 base, and 10 bases lay in between. The germline V gene encodes CDR1 GTSNPN and CDR2 SVGIG (reference sequence). The chain's CDR3 is CAWIEEGNTEAFF. DNA of the CDR3: TGTGCCTGGATTGAAGAAGGGAACACTGAAGCTTTCTTT.

The chain joins TRBV10-3 to TRBJ1-3; D is unresolved. The CDR3 is made up of 15 amino acids. V lost 4 bases to trimming and J lost 0 bases, with 10 bases between them. Germline assignment: CDR1 ENHRY and CDR2 SYGVKD. CDR3 DNA: TGTGCCATCAGTGCGACTGAGAGCTCTGGAAACACCATATATTTT. Amino acids: CAISATESSGNTIYF.

The CDR3 DNA reads TGCAGCGTTGAGTCAGGGAGTAGCTATGGCTACACCTTC. It codes for CSVESGSSYGYTF. The V gene is TRBV29-1, the J gene TRBJ1-2; D is possibly TRBD1 (5 bases). V lost 3 bases and J lost 4, with 12 bases in between. The germline V gene has CDR1 SQVTM and CDR2 ANQGSEA. The CDR3 is 13 amino acids.

The V call is TRBV7-2, the J call TRBJ2-5; TRBD2 aligns across 11 bases. This CDR3 region has 16 residues. The J segment lost 4 bases and the V segment lost 5 bases, leaving 9 bases of the junction unmatched. Germline V gene lookup returns CDR1 SGHTA and CDR2 FQGNSA. The CDR3 reads CASSLRTSGLPETQYF. CDR3 bases: TGTGCCAGCAGCCTCAGGACTAGCGGGCTTCCAGAGACCCAGTACTTC.

CDR3 sequence: CATSDMGQDTDTQYF. Written as DNA, the CDR3 is TGTGCCACCAGTGATATGGGACAGGACACAGATACGCAGTATTTT. The V and J genes are TRBV24-1 and TRBJ2-3; 8 positions match TRBD1. The junction had 3 bases not matched to a gene; V was cut back by 3 bases and J by 2 bases. The CDR3 has 15 residues. Per germline, CDR1 KGHDR and CDR2 SFDVKD.

This chain joins TRBV18 and TRBJ2-3, with 8 nucleotides matching TRBD1. The CDR3 spans 16 residues. After removal of 6 bases from V and 4 bases from J, the junction contained 12 bases not matched to a gene. Germline CDR1 reads KGHSH; CDR2 reads LQKENI. In DNA, the CDR3 is TGTGCCAGCTCGCCCCAGACAGGGGTATTGTCAGATACGCAGTATTTT. Translation: CASSPQTGVLSDTQYF.

In this sample, this clone turned up once. CDR3: CASSIRGIAKNIQYF. CDR3 coding DNA: TGTGCCAGTAGTATAAGGGGGATAGCCAAAAACATTCAGTACTTC. The rearrangement uses TRBV19 and TRBJ2-4; D is possibly TRBD1 (6 bases). V was trimmed by 2 bases and J by 0 bases, leaving 8 bases between them. In germline, CDR1 is LNHDA, CDR2 SQIVND (reference sequence). This CDR3 spans 15 amino acids.

This clone was detected only once. The genes are TRBV1 and TRBJ2-1; the table's TRBD2 call for D was not verified on the DNA. TRBV1 is classified as a pseudogene. This CDR3 contains 15 residues. The CDR3 DNA reads as TGCACCAGCAGCCAAGTGACTAGATTAAGGAGTGAGCAGTTCTTC. It yields the protein CTSSQVTRLRSEQFF.

This chain uses TRBV5-4 with TRBJ1-1; 7 positions match TRBD1. The length of the CDR3 is 14 residues. From germline, CDR1 is SGHNT and CDR2 YYREEE (reference sequence). Trimming took 4 bases from V and 7 from J; bases not matched to a gene: 10. The DNA of the CDR3 is TGTGCCAGCAGCCAACCCAGGGGGATTGGTGAAGCTTTCTTT. This encodes CASSQPRGIGEAFF.

The V call is TRBV28, the J call TRBJ1-2, with a possible D match to TRBD1 (6 bases). V was clipped by 5 bases and J by 2 bases, with 12 bases between them. The germline V gene encodes CDR1 MDHEN and CDR2 SYDVKM. This CDR3 spans 14 amino acids. The CDR3 DNA reads TGTGCCAGCAGTCAGGGGTATTCGAACTATGGCTACACCTTC. It encodes CASSQGYSNYGYTF.

The chain employs TRBV5-1 and TRBJ2-7; 7 nucleotides agree with TRBD1. V was clipped by 1 base and J by 2 bases; unmatched bases: 6. This CDR3 is 15 amino acids long. CDR1 and CDR2 (germline): SGHRS, YFSETQ. The DNA of the CDR3 is TGCGCCAGCAGCTTGCTTTGGGACAGAGCCTACGAGCAGTACTTC. This gives the protein CASSLLWDRAYEQYF.

Points on this clone: Other DNA variants within this sample encode the same CDR3. V usage is TRBV18 and J usage is TRBJ2-5; D tentatively reads TRBD1 or TRBD2 (5 bases each). Germline CDR1 is KGHSH and CDR2 is LQKENI. The CDR3 is made up of 13 amino acids. The germline V and J ends were trimmed by 6 bases and 5 bases, with 13 bases remaining between them. The CDR3 is CASSRGAQETQYF. The CDR3 DNA reads as TGTGCCAGCTCCCGAGGGGCCCAGGAGACCCAGTACTTC. The whole variable domain, filled in from reference TRBV18 and TRBJ2-5, reads NAGVMQNPRHLVRRRGQEARLRCSPMKGHSHVYWYRQLPEEGLKFMVYLQKENIIDESGMPKERFSAEFPKEGPSILRIQQVVRGDSAAYFCASSRGAQETQYFGPGTRLLVL.